This T cell receptor (beta chain) originates from a study of regulatory T cells in long-lasting Graves disease. The sample's time point: persistent/refractory GD, antithyroid drugs over 5 years with positive TRAb. After RNA was extracted from PBMCs, the TCR library was made from it. According to the study, TCR beta libraries were built with iRepertoire HTBI primers and CDR3-region Arm-PCR. Study processing details: In the combined samples, under 80 TRBV and under 15 TRBJ segments were identified. TCRdb redid the calling of the multiplex PCR reads with MiXCR, one entry per CDR3 protein. The V and J calls here are based on TCRdb, not the publication. Of hundreds of thousands of distinct CDR3 sequences detected, about 32% appear once; the ten largest clones hold 35% to 55%. Overall study findings and caveats: Reduced TCR diversity was observed in persistent Graves' patients versus newly diagnosed patients.

About this clonotype itself: The antigen remains unidentified.

V lost 4 bases and J lost 3, with 15 bases in between. This CDR3 spans 15 amino acids. The germline V gene has CDR1 LGHDT and CDR2 YNNKEL (reference sequence). The origin of this receptor is a female donor with Graves disease. The rearrangement uses TRBV3-1 and TRBJ1-1; TRBD1 is a possible D gene (5 bases). Material: peripheral blood mononuclear cells (PBMCs), obtained when the disease was refractory, from a patient treated with antithyroid drugs. The CDR3 coding sequence is TGTGCCAGCAGCCCGGGGACTGGATGGGACACTGAAGCTTTCTTT. This translates into CASSPGTGWDTEAFF.